This T cell receptor (beta chain) was identified during a study of cytotoxic CD8 clonotypes in ibrutinib-treated CLL listed by TCRdb under 2021. With regard to the full study: The cohort was composed of about a dozen relapsed/refractory and fewer than 16 treatment-naive patients; IGHV unmutated status was identified in approximately 17 patients. Responses were partial in roughly 24 patients and complete in 2; after median approximately 66 months follow-up, around 14 stayed in remission and some twelve progressed. An average of around 260,000 productive templates and some 99,000 productive rearrangements was obtained per sample. The response samples were drawn at a median of roughly twelve months into treatment, with a range of about 6 to 36 months. Cryopreserved peripheral blood mononuclear cells were obtained before treatment, at response, and at either sustained remission or disease progression. Patients were still on ibrutinib when every remission and progressive disease sample was collected. Longitudinal samples were obtainable from about 30% of the roughly 90 participants in the trial.

V is shortened by 5 bases, J by 0 bases, and the region joining them spans 13 bases. The germline V gene provides CDR1 MDHEN and CDR2 SYDVKM. Spanning cysteine to phenylalanine, the CDR3 consists of 15 amino acids. The sequence is cut down to CDR3 DNA, 45 bases in frame from base 1. Findings and caveats that apply to the study as a whole: Clonality rose at ibrutinib response, remained stable during sustained remission, and dropped back toward baseline at progression. Public clonotypes were rare and either shrank or stayed stable during treatment, and the rise in clonality at ibrutinib response reflected expansion of private clonotypes. Baseline clonality was found to be higher than that of age-matched healthy donors and was strongly correlated with circulating CD8+ T-cell counts. Sustained-remission and progressing patients did not have matched sampling times, and lymph node repertoires were not examined.

The goal of deep resolution MiSeq sequencing was a depth between 1 in 1 million and 1 in 200,000 T cells, and coverage averaged 10x per clonotype. The immunoSEQ hsTCRB Kit was used to generate the TCR beta libraries. The published analysis was carried out like this. ImmunoSEQ Data Assistant and ImmunoSEQ Analyzer were used for data analysis, and V, D and J genes were assigned according to IMGT definitions. Clonality, which ranges from 0 to 1, was calculated by subtracting the normalized Shannon entropy of productive rearrangement frequencies from one. Only overrepresented clonotypes making up at least 0.05% of the repertoire of each patient were included in the public clonotype analysis. Thirteen age-matched healthy donor repertoires from immuneACCESS served as clonality controls. TCRdb's version of the immuneACCESS table is confined to in-frame rearrangements and falls short of the full clone set. An unresolved V gene accounts for under half of the shortfall where checked; the remainder is of unknown origin. V, J and clone size derive from that table, while D and trimming were established from the DNA sequence. This sample is represented by 35,000 to 40,000 clones; around 70% of them were singletons. The ten largest make up roughly a tenth of the sample.

This clone was counted a few times. Its antigen remains undetermined. No base qualities exist here, and no much larger clone lies one base off it. In light of the paper, this sample's time point label describes: progressive disease on ibrutinib. For TCR beta library preparation, approximately 2 micrograms of genomic DNA were extracted from the cryopreserved PBMCs. Longitudinal blood samples from CLL patients on ibrutinib monotherapy were analyzed using high-throughput TCR beta sequencing. The patients took part in an open-label, single-center phase 2 trial of ibrutinib monotherapy. The chain employs TRBV28 and TRBJ1-2; the D gene cannot be named for sure. The clonotype was recovered from a human donor with chronic lymphocytic leukemia. This sample comprised PBMCs, obtained at disease progression, from a patient treated with ibrutinib. The CDR3 protein sequence reads: CASSTKGSSNYGYTF. The DNA reads TGTGCCAGCAGTACCAAGGGTTCCTCTAACTATGGCTACACCTTC.